Following are 2 T cell receptor beta chains from one sample sequenced in a study of blood T cell repertoires in COVID-19. Generated by immunoSEQ multiplex PCR, the TCRdb table keeps only in-frame clones and is missing some. The table shows about 170,000 clones, with more than 75% occurring only once. The sequencing input was peripheral blood. The receptors were sampled from a man in his late teens or twenties with active or convalescent COVID-19.

The chain employs TRBV19 and TRBJ2-3; D might be TRBD1 (6 bases). The germline gives CDR1 LNHDA, CDR2 SQIVND (reference sequence). V lost 2 bases and J 2 bases, leaving 11 bases between the germline ends. This CDR3 is built from 15 residues. The CDR3 DNA reads TGTGCCAGTAGTATATTAGGACAGCTCACAGATACGCAGTATTTT. It is translated as CASSILGQLTDTQYF. Full variable domain (missing parts from reference TRBV19 and TRBJ2-3): DGGITQSPKYLFRKEGQNVTLSCEQNLNHDAMYWYRQDPGQGLRLIYYSQIVNDFQKGDIAEGYSVSREKKESFPLTVTSAQKNPTAFYLCASSILGQLTDTQYFGPGTRLTVL.

This clone was observed a single time. The chain couples TRBV10-3 to TRBJ1-2, with TRBD1 matching over 7 bases. Germline CDR1 reads ENHRY; CDR2 reads SYGVKD. CDR3 length: 15 residues. V shed 2 bases and J 7 bases; nucleotides not matched to a gene: 10. The CDR3 DNA sequence: TGTGCCATCAGTGAGCAGGGGGGCTTACGAAGTGGCTACACCTTC. It is translated as CAISEQGGLRSGYTF.